This T cell receptor beta chain was sequenced for a study of T cells expressing NK-cell markers. Study-level findings and limits: The share of CD8+ T cells held by dominant NKG2C+ clonotypes was about 1.0-8% in 5 or 6 donors.

Details on this clonotype: Its antigen remains unknown.

Germline CDR1 is DFQATT and CDR2 is SNEGSKA (reference sequence). The CDR3 runs 14 residues. From its re-call of the 5' RACE reads, TCRdb lists each CDR3 protein once, without DNA. Its listing shows 200,000 to 300,000 distinct CDR3 sequences. The sample comprised blood T cells: a sorted CD56 or NKG2C T cell subset, CD4+ or CD8+ T cells, or bulk PBMC T cells (not recorded which). V gene TRBV20-1 combines with J gene TRBJ2-4; TCRdb proposes TRBD2, but this gene call is untestable without DNA. This receptor was identified in a man aged 18 to 30 in good health. CDR3 region: CSARGGPTGNIQYF.